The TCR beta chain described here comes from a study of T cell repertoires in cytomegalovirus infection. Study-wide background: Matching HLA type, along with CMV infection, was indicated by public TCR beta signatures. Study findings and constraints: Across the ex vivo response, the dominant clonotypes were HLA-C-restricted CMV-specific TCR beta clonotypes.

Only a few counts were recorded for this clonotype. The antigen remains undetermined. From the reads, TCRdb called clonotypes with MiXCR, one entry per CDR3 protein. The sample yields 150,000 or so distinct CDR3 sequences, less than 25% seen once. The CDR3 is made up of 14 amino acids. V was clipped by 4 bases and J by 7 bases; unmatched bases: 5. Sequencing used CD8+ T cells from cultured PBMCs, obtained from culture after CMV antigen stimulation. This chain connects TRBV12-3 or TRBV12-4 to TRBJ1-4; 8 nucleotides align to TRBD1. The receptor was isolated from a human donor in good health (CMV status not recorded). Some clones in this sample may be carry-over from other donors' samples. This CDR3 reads CASSSDRVVEKLFF. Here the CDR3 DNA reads TGTGCCAGCAGTTCGGACAGGGTAGTTGAAAAACTGTTTTTT.